This T cell receptor (beta chain) was captured by sequencing in a study of blood T cell repertoires in COVID-19. Study-wide context: Samples came from the United States, Italy and Spain, spanning acute and convalescent COVID-19. The analysed material was cDNA or gDNA that came from T cells, B-cell-depleted T cells, or PBMCs.

Between the trimmed V and J ends, which lost 8 bases and 3 bases, there was a span of 10 bases. Germline lookup yields CDR1 MNHEY and CDR2 SMNVEV (reference sequence). The CDR3 contains 13 residues. This clone was recorded a few times. Clones were sequenced by immunoSEQ multiplex PCR, and TCRdb holds only the in-frame ones, with some missing. The table records 120,000 to 150,000 clones, 80% of them present only once. This clonotype was sampled from a man in his sixties with active or convalescent COVID-19. The chain uses TRBV27 and TRBJ1-4; D not certain. The sequenced sample consisted of peripheral blood. The CDR3 is CASRATSNEKLFF. The CDR3 region has the DNA TGTGCCAGCCGAGCGACCTCTAATGAAAAACTGTTTTTT.